This T cell receptor (beta chain) was retrieved from a study of Tregs in tolerant kidney transplant recipients. Study-wide context: Recipients received nonmyeloablative bone marrow transplants from related graft donors, with transient mixed chimerism. The study, taken as a whole, reports: Biological reproducibility was not directly addressed in this study. Validation in larger populations is needed because few patients were studied. Tregs expanded with activated donor B cells seemed most donor-specific.

Concerning this clone: Its matching antigen is unknown.

Data came from immunoSEQ multiplex PCR; TCRdb stores just in-frame clones and leaves some out. Here the sample spans approximately 60,000 clones, approximately 98% being singletons. Per the germline V gene, CDR1 is GTSNPN and CDR2 is SVGIG (reference sequence). V shed 3 bases and J shed 3 bases, with 15 bases lying between them. The CDR3 has 15 residues. Sequenced here: Tregs from blood, sampled before the transplant. The chain couples TRBV30 to TRBJ2-4; D is unclear. The receptor was isolated from a human donor who received a combined kidney and bone marrow transplant. The CDR3 sequence: CAWRELKSDKNIQYF. CDR3 DNA sequence: TGTGCCTGGAGGGAGCTTAAATCGGACAAAAACATTCAGTACTTC.